Included here is one T cell receptor (beta chain) sequence, with context. The data originate from a study of identical twins' blood T cells. From germline, CDR1 is SGHRS and CDR2 YFSETQ. V lost 1 base and J 5 bases, leaving 12 bases between the germline ends. This CDR3 spans 14 amino acids. In TCRdb, the 5' RACE reads were re-called with MiXCR into one record per CDR3 protein. The profile covers a few hundred thousand distinct CDR3 sequences, with 28% appearing a single time and 6% to 7% taken by the ten largest. What was sequenced was PBMCs. The receptor comes from a woman between 18 and 55 years old in good health. The chain recombines TRBV5-1 with TRBJ1-1; D remains unclear. This CDR3 reads CASSLRPLGTEAFF. The CDR3 region has the DNA TGCGCCAGCAGCTTGCGGCCCCTGGGGACTGAAGCTTTCTTT.